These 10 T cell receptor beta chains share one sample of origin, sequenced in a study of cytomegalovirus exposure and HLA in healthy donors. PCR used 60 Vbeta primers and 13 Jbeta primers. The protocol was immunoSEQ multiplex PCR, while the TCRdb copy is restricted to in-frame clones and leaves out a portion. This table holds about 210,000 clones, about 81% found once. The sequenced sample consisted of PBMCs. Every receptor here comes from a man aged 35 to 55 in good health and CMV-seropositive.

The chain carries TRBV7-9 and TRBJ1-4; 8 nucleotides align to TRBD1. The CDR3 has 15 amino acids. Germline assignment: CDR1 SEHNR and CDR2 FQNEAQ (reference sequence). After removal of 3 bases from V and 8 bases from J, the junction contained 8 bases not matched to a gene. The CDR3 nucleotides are TGTGCCAGCAGCTTGGCAGGGGGCCCCACGGAAAAACTGTTTTTT. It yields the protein CASSLAGGPTEKLFF.

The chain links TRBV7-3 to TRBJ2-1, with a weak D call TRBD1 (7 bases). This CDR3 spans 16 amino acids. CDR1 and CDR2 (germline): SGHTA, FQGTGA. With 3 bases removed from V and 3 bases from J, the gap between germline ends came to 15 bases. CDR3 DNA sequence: TGTGCCAGCAGCTTCCAGGGGGGAAGTATCTACAATGAGCAGTTCTTC. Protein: CASSFQGGSIYNEQFF.

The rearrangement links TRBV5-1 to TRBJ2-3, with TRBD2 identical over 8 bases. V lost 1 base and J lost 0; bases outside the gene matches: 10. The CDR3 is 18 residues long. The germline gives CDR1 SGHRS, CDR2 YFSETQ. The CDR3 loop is CASSLPQTSGASTDTQYF. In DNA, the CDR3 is TGCGCCAGCAGCTTGCCCCAAACTAGCGGTGCTAGCACAGATACGCAGTATTTT.

The CDR3, as DNA: TGCGCCAGCAGCATAGGCCGGGGGGGCGCTTCGCAGTTCTTC. It translates to CASSIGRGGASQFF. The chain recombines TRBV4-1 with TRBJ2-1, with 8 bases matching TRBD2. Germline CDR1 and CDR2: MGHRA and YSYEKL. V dropped 5 bases and J dropped 12; count of bases not matched to a gene: 12. The CDR3 has 14 residues.

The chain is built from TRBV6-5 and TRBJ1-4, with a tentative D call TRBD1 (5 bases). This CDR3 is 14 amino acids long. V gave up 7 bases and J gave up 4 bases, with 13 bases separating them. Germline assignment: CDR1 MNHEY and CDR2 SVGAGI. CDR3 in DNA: TGTGCCAGCACTTCGACAGCTTATAATGAAAAACTGTTTTTT. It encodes CASTSTAYNEKLFF.

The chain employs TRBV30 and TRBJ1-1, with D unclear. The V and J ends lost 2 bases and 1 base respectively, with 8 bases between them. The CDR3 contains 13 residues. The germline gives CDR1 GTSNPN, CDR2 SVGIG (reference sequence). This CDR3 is CAWSFMANTEAFF. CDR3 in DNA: TGTGCCTGGAGTTTTATGGCGAACACTGAAGCTTTCTTT.

CDR3 bases: TGTGCCAGCAGAACCGGGACAGGGTATGAGCAGTTCTTC. This encodes CASRTGTGYEQFF. The chain combines TRBV6-1 with TRBJ2-1, with 9 bases identical to TRBD1. Trimming cost V 6 bases and J 8 bases; bases outside gene matches: 5. Germline values: CDR1 MNHNS, CDR2 SASEGT. CDR3 length equals 13 residues.

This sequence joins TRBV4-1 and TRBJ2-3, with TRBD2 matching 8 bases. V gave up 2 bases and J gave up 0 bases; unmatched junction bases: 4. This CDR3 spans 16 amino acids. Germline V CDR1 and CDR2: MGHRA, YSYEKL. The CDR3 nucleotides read TGCGCCAGCAGCCAACAATTAGCGGGGAGCACAGATACGCAGTATTTT. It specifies CASSQQLAGSTDTQYF.

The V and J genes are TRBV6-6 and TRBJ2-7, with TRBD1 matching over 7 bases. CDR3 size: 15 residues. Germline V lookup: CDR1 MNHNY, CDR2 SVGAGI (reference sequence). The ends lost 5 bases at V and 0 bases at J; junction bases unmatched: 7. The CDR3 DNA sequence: TGTGCCAGCAGTCCCAGACAGGGCCTCTCCTACGAGCAGTACTTC. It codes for CASSPRQGLSYEQYF.

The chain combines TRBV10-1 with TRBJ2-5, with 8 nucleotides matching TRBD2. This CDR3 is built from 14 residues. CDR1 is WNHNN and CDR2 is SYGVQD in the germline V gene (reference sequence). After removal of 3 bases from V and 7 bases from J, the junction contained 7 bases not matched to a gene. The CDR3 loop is CASSDQRELGTQYF. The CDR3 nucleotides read TGCGCCAGCAGTGACCAGCGGGAGTTGGGGACCCAGTACTTC.